These 23 T cell receptor beta chains share one sample of origin, sequenced in a study of patients and donors after allogeneic stem cell transplantation. TCRdb re-analysed the RT-PCR reads in MiXCR, keeping a single row per CDR3 protein. The sample consists of about 960,000 distinct CDR3 sequences, roughly 18% of them appearing once. Sequenced material: blood, either unsorted or a sorted T cell fraction (not recorded which). The receptor set was obtained from a human donor who was either an allogeneic HSCT recipient or a stem cell or donor lymphocyte infusion donor (not recorded which). It is not recorded whose cells these are; they may come from a transplant donor.

The genes are TRBV6-5 and TRBJ1-6; D uncertain. V gave up 6 bases and J gave up 9 bases, with 9 bases separating them. The germline V gene encodes CDR1 MNHEY and CDR2 SVGAGI. The CDR3 sequence is 12 residues long. The CDR3 region is CASSPLFSPLHF. In DNA form, the CDR3 reads TGTGCCAGCAGCCCCCTTTTTTCACCCCTCCACTTT.

Only a few counts were recorded for this clonotype. The chain joins TRBV12-3 or TRBV12-4 to TRBJ2-1; D is unclear. Trimming stripped 11 bases from V and 3 bases from J, with 11 bases between. The CDR3 covers 12 residues. The DNA for the CDR3 is TGTGCCGGGTCGGACGGCTACAATGAGCAGTTCTTC. Its translation is CAGSDGYNEQFF.

V usage is TRBV6-5 and J usage is TRBJ2-4; D perhaps matches TRBD1 (5 bases). Deletions cut 7 bases from V and 9 bases from J, with 13 bases between. From germline, CDR1 is MNHEY and CDR2 SVGAGI. The CDR3 is 12 amino acids. CDR3 in amino acids: CASIDPQGIQYF. CDR3 in DNA: TGTGCCAGCATCGACCCCCAGGGCATTCAGTACTTC.

A few counts support this clonotype. The chain couples TRBV7-9 to TRBJ1-6; D might be TRBD1 (6 bases). There are 16 residues in the CDR3. CDR1 is SEHNR, CDR2 FQNEAQ, per germline (reference sequence). Trimming removed 5 bases at V and 9 bases at J, with 20 bases between. In DNA, the CDR3 is TGTGCCAGCAGCCCGTTGAAACAGGGAGGTCGTTCACCCCTCCACTTT. Its protein product is CASSPLKQGGRSPLHF. Filled out from reference TRBV7-9 and TRBJ1-6, the complete variable domain reads DTGVSQNPRHKITKRGQNVTFRCDPISEHNRLYWYRQTLGQGPEFLTYFQNEAQLEKSRLLSDRFSAERPKGSFSTLEIQRTEQGDSAMYLCASSPLKQGGRSPLHFGNGTRLTVT.

This clonotype was seen a few times. The chain joins TRBV12-3 or TRBV12-4 to TRBJ2-1; D uncertain. The CDR3 is made up of 13 amino acids. Trimming stripped 5 bases from V and 5 bases from J, with 10 bases between. CDR3 bases: TGTGCCAGCAGTATTCGGTGGGACAATGAGCAGTTCTTC. It translates to CASSIRWDNEQFF.

At least ten counts were recorded for this clonotype. The chain links TRBV10-3 to TRBJ2-3; a possible D gene is TRBD1 (5 bases). CDR1 is ENHRY and CDR2 is SYGVKD in the germline V gene. The CDR3 runs 14 residues. Trimming cost V 3 bases and J 6 bases, with 13 bases left between them. CDR3 bases: TGTGCCATCAGTGAAGAGACAGTCGAGGATACGCAGTATTTT. Translating it yields CAISEETVEDTQYF.

The chain joins TRBV19 to TRBJ1-5, with D possibly being TRBD1 (6 bases). Germline CDR1 and CDR2: LNHDA and SQIVND (reference sequence). V lost 8 bases to trimming and J lost 7 bases, with 15 bases between them. The CDR3 is 13 amino acids. The CDR3 loop reads CASGGQLRQPQHF. The DNA for the CDR3 is TGTGCCAGTGGGGGACAACTAAGACAGCCCCAGCATTTT.

V usage is TRBV5-5 and J usage is TRBJ2-7; 8 bases match TRBD1. This CDR3 is 14 amino acids long. Germline V CDR1 and CDR2: SGHKS, YYEKEE (reference sequence). V dropped 4 bases and J dropped 3; count of bases not matched to a gene: 6. The CDR3 DNA reads TGTGCCAGCAGCAAACGGACAGGGAACTACGAGCAGTACTTC. Protein product: CASSKRTGNYEQYF.

The chain links TRBV5-5 to TRBJ1-5; D gene unclear. Between the trimmed V and J ends, which lost 5 bases and 3 bases, there was a span of 15 bases. Germline CDR1 SGHKS, CDR2 YYEKEE (reference sequence). The CDR3 sequence is 15 residues long. The CDR3, as DNA: TGTGCCAGCAGGGACCCGGGTGGGGACAATCAGCCCCAGCATTTT. As protein: CASRDPGGDNQPQHF.

CDR3 region: CSARSPRQGGSTEAFF. CDR3 nucleotide sequence: TGCAGTGCTAGATCCCCTCGACAGGGGGGGTCCACTGAAGCTTTCTTT. The chain joins TRBV20-1 to TRBJ1-1; 9 nucleotides align to TRBD1. V was pared by 2 bases and J by 4 bases, with 11 bases of the junction left unmatched. Germline assignment: CDR1 DFQATT and CDR2 SNEGSKA (reference sequence). The CDR3 covers 16 residues.

This clonotype appeared a few times. The J gene is TRBJ2-1, the V gene TRBV18; 14 bases map to TRBD2. The V gene's germline CDR1 is KGHSH and CDR2 LQKENI. The CDR3 length is 18 residues. V shed 0 bases, J shed 8 bases, and the junction held 9 bases outside the gene matches. CDR3 in amino acids: CASSPPGLAGVGNYEQFF. As DNA, the CDR3 is TGTGCCAGCTCACCACCGGGACTAGCGGGAGTGGGGAACTATGAGCAGTTCTTC.

The chain combines TRBV12-3 or TRBV12-4 with TRBJ1-5; 8 nucleotides match TRBD1. The length of the CDR3 is 16 residues. With 5 bases clipped from V and 1 base from J, the junction kept 7 bases outside the gene matches. The DNA of the CDR3 is TGTGCCAGCAGTCCGGAGACAGGGGAAAGCAATCAGCCCCAGCATTTT. It translates to CASSPETGESNQPQHF.

The chain employs TRBV6-1 and TRBJ1-2, with D possibly matching TRBD1 (5 bases). This CDR3 contains 14 residues. The germline V gene has CDR1 MNHNS and CDR2 SASEGT. With 1 base removed from V and 2 bases from J, the gap between germline ends came to 8 bases. CDR3 in DNA: TGTGCCAGCAGTGAAGGCAGGGTCAACTATGGCTACACCTTC. This sequence encodes CASSEGRVNYGYTF.

The rearrangement uses TRBV7-9 and TRBJ2-7; 9 bases line up with TRBD1. The J segment lost 6 bases and the V segment lost 0 bases, leaving 9 bases of the junction unmatched. This CDR3 contains 16 residues. Per the germline V gene, CDR1 is SEHNR and CDR2 is FQNEAQ (reference sequence). The CDR3 is CASSLALRTGEAEQYF. DNA of the CDR3: TGTGCCAGCAGCTTAGCGCTAAGGACAGGGGAGGCCGAGCAGTACTTC.

The genes are TRBV4-3 and TRBJ2-5; a possible D gene is TRBD2 (7 bases). Trimming cost V 3 bases and J 5 bases, with 28 bases left between them. This CDR3 has 19 residues. CDR1 LGHNA and CDR2 YSLEER come from the germline V gene. CDR3 residues: CASSHGIKGEGTPFETQYF. The CDR3 DNA follows: TGCGCCAGCAGCCATGGGATAAAGGGGGAGGGAACCCCCTTTGAGACCCAGTACTTC.

The chain carries TRBV4-2 and TRBJ1-5; D is ambiguous. The CDR3 loop spans 17 amino acids. Germline V gene lookup returns CDR1 LGHNA and CDR2 YNFKEQ. V was clipped by 0 bases and J by 7 bases, with 19 bases between them. The CDR3 sequence: CASSQEIRGQMEQPQHF. In DNA, the CDR3 is TGTGCCAGCAGCCAAGAAATCCGGGGTCAGATGGAACAGCCCCAGCATTTT.

The rearrangement joins TRBV30 to TRBJ2-1, with 9 bases identical to TRBD2. J gave up 8 bases and V 0 bases, and 5 bases lay outside the gene matches. The germline gives CDR1 GTSNPN, CDR2 SVGIG (reference sequence). CDR3 size: 14 residues. CDR3 sequence reads: CAWSVSSGAYEQFF. Written as DNA, the CDR3 is TGTGCCTGGAGTGTATCTAGCGGGGCATATGAGCAGTTCTTC. Full variable domain (outside the CDR3, taken from reference TRBV30 and TRBJ2-1): SQTIHQWPATLVQPVGSPLSLECTVEGTSNPNLYWYRQAAGRGLQLLFYSVGIGQISSEVPQNLSASRPQDRQFILSSKKLLLSDSGFYLCAWSVSSGAYEQFFGPGTRLTVL.

The rearrangement joins TRBV3-1 to TRBJ2-2, with TRBD2 matching over 12 bases. The CDR3 loop spans 16 amino acids. CDR1 and CDR2 from the germline V gene are LGHDT and YNNKEL (reference sequence). With V trimmed by 3 bases and J by 6 bases, 5 bases remained unmatched. The CDR3 sequence is CASSHSTSGRAGELFF. The CDR3 DNA reads as TGTGCCAGCAGCCATTCGACTAGCGGGAGAGCCGGGGAGCTGTTTTTT.

This chain links TRBV4-3 with TRBJ2-7; 9 positions agree with TRBD1. The CDR3 is made up of 14 amino acids. Germline CDR1 is LGHNA and CDR2 is YSLEER. V trimming: 2 bases; J trimming: 2 bases; junction bases outside the gene matches: 1. CDR3 region: CASSQRQGAYEQYF. CDR3 bases: TGCGCCAGCAGCCAACGACAGGGGGCCTACGAGCAGTACTTC.

This clonotype has only a few counts. The CDR3 region has the DNA TGTGCCAGCAGTGCCCAGGCCGGCTCGAGCTCCTACGAGCAGTACTTC. Translating it yields CASSAQAGSSSYEQYF. J is TRBJ2-7 and V is TRBV11-1; D call uncertain. Trimming removed 6 bases at V and 0 bases at J, with 18 bases between. Germline assignment: CDR1 SGHAT and CDR2 FQDESV (reference sequence). The CDR3 has 16 residues.

The chain has TRBV5-1 and TRBJ2-3; 9 bases fit TRBD1. The CDR3 extends over 15 amino acids. Germline CDR1 SGHRS, CDR2 YFSETQ. J gave up 7 bases and V 0 bases, and 6 bases lay outside the gene matches. The CDR3 region is CASSLGDRGGHTQYF. CDR3 DNA sequence: TGCGCCAGCAGCTTGGGAGACAGGGGGGGGCATACGCAGTATTTT.

V gene TRBV24-1 combines with J gene TRBJ2-7; tentative D call: TRBD2 (6 bases). Germline V gene sequence: CDR1 KGHDR, CDR2 SFDVKD. The germline V and J ends were trimmed by 2 bases and 5 bases, with 15 bases remaining between them. This CDR3 region has 15 residues. Written as DNA, the CDR3 is TGTGCCACCAGTGATTCGGGGACTGGGGTGAACGAGCAGTACTTC. Residues: CATSDSGTGVNEQYF.

This clonotype has just a few counts. V gene TRBV6-5 combines with J gene TRBJ2-7; D gene unclear. CDR1 is MNHEY, CDR2 SVGAGI, per germline. V lost 0 bases and J 7 bases, leaving 19 bases between the germline ends. The CDR3 spans 16 residues. CDR3 residues: CASSYSGQFPSREQYF. CDR3 DNA: TGTGCCAGCAGTTACTCGGGCCAATTCCCTTCACGGGAGCAGTACTTC.